Listed below are T cell receptor beta chains from one sample, sequenced in a study of blood T cell repertoires in COVID-19. Repertoires were generated with immunoSEQ multiplex PCR, while TCRdb's copy carries only in-frame clones and drops some. The sample lists 150,000 to 200,000 clones, approximately 78% occurring once. Sequences were obtained from PBMCs or T cells enriched from blood (not recorded which). All receptors come from a woman in her forties or fifties who had recovered from COVID-19. CDR3s include the opening cysteine and the closing phenylalanine or tryptophan. A D gene is named only where the DNA matches it firmly. Clone sizes are given selectively: once, few, many, or a class where the clone is expanded.

TRBV6-5,.,TRBJ1-2,16,TRBD1,TGTGCCAGCAGTTTTCGTACCACAGGGGGCTTTGGTGGCTACACCTTC,CASSFRTTGGFGGYTF
TRBV5-1,.,TRBJ2-2,16,.,TGCGCCAGCAGCTTGGTGGGGGCGATTAACACCGGGGAGCTGTTTTTT,CASSLVGAINTGELFF
TRBV7-9,few,TRBJ2-2,15,.,TGTGCCAGCAGCTTCCGAAACAGGGATGCCGGGGAGCTGTTTTTT,CASSFRNRDAGELFF
TRBV5-8,.,TRBJ2-3,14,TRBD1,TGTGCCAGCAGCTCTGGACAGGGAACAGATACGCAGTATTTT,CASSSGQGTDTQYF
TRBV18,.,TRBJ1-2,17,TRBD1,TGTGCCAGCTCACCCCTCGTCCCGGGACAGGGGAACTATGGCTACACCTTC,CASSPLVPGQGNYGYTF
TRBV18,.,TRBJ2-7,16,TRBD2,TGTGCCAGCTCACCCGGGACTAGCGGGAGATGGTACGAGCAGTACTTC,CASSPGTSGRWYEQYF
TRBV7-8,few,TRBJ2-5,16,TRBD2,TGTGCCAGCAGCTCCTCGTATGGCGGGAGGCAAGAGACCCAGTACTTC,CASSSSYGGRQETQYF
TRBV30,.,TRBJ1-1,14,TRBD1,TGTGCCTGGAGACTACAGGGGGCTCGCACTGAAGCTTTCTTT,CAWRLQGARTEAFF
TRBV3-1/TRBV3-2,few,TRBJ2-4,17,TRBD2,TGTGCCAGCAGCCACAGTAGCGGGGTACTAGCCAAAAACATTCAGTACTTC,CASSHSSGVLAKNIQYF
TRBV7-9,few,TRBJ1-1,15,TRBD1,TGTGCCAGCAGCCAACTAGGACAGGGGAACACTGAAGCTTTCTTT,CASSQLGQGNTEAFF
TRBV2,.,TRBJ2-7,13,TRBD2,TGTGCCAGCATTCTAGCGGGAGCCTACGAGCAGTACTTC,CASILAGAYEQYF
TRBV10-2,.,TRBJ2-3,15,.,TGCGCCAGCAGTGAGGCCGCCGGTAGCACAGATACGCAGTATTTT,CASSEAAGSTDTQYF
TRBV18,.,TRBJ2-2,16,TRBD1,TGTGCCAGCTCAATACAACAGGGGCAGATTTCCGGGGAGCTGTTTTTT,CASSIQQGQISGELFF
TRBV7-3,.,TRBJ2-1,15,.,TGTGCCAGCAGCTTAAGTAGCGCGGGGAAGAATGAGCAGTTCTTC,CASSLSSAGKNEQFF
TRBV4-2,.,TRBJ2-1,16,TRBD2,TGTGCCAGCAGCCCAGCAGCGGGGGTAACAAACAATGAGCAGTTCTTC,CASSPAAGVTNNEQFF
TRBV5-4,.,TRBJ2-6,16,.,TGTGCCAGCAGCTTGGATTCGGGAGCAGGGGCCAACGTCCTGACTTTC,CASSLDSGAGANVLTF
TRBV7-2,.,TRBJ1-2,14,TRBD1,TGTGCCAGCAGCGGACAGGGGCCCCGGGATGGCTACACCTTC,CASSGQGPRDGYTF
TRBV9,.,TRBJ2-7,14,.,TGTGCCAGCAGCGCCCACAGTGACCTCTACGAGCAGTACTTC,CASSAHSDLYEQYF
TRBV3-1/TRBV3-2,.,TRBJ2-1,14,TRBD2,TGTGCCAGCGGCGGGGGTCCGGCCTACAATGAGCAGTTCTTC,CASGGGPAYNEQFF
TRBV12-5,.,TRBJ2-1,13,TRBD2,TGTGCTAGTGGTACCCGGGAGGGAGATGAGCAGTTCTTC,CASGTREGDEQFF
TRBV5-1,.,TRBJ1-4,16,.,TGCGCCAGCAGCTCGGTCCCACCACCAACTAATGAAAAACTGTTTTTT,CASSSVPPPTNEKLFF
TRBV11-2,.,TRBJ2-7,18,TRBD2,TGTGCCAGCAGCTTAACGACTAGCGGGACACAATTAGCCTACGAGCAGTACTTC,CASSLTTSGTQLAYEQYF
TRBV9,.,TRBJ1-2,19,TRBD1,TGTGCCAGCAGCGACCGGGACAGCAAAGGGTGGGGAGCTAACTATGGCTACACCTTC,CASSDRDSKGWGANYGYTF
TRBV9,few,TRBJ2-2,12,.,TGTGCCAGCAGGGCGGTTTCCGGGGAGCTGTTTTTT,CASRAVSGELFF
TRBV11-3,few,TRBJ2-7,14,TRBD1,TGTGCCAGCAGCCAATCCGGGACAGGGTACGAGCAGTACTTC,CASSQSGTGYEQYF
TRBV5-1,few,TRBJ2-3,14,.,TGCGCCAGCAGCTTGGGACAGAGAGCAGATACGCAGTATTTT,CASSLGQRADTQYF
TRBV7-3,few,TRBJ2-2,15,TRBD1,TGTGCCAGCAGCCCTCAGGGGGCGGCGACCGGGGAGCTGTTTTTT,CASSPQGAATGELFF
TRBV24-1,.,TRBJ1-1,12,.,TGTGCCACCAGTACAGGGAGTACTGAAGCTTTCTTT,CATSTGSTEAFF
TRBV9,.,TRBJ1-2,15,.,TGTGCCAGCAGCGTAGCTCTGGGGCTGGGGGGTGGCTACACCTTC,CASSVALGLGGGYTF
TRBV7-8,.,TRBJ2-6,17,.,TGTGCCAGCAGCTTAGGACAGCTCGGCTCTGGGGCCAACGTCCTGACTTTC,CASSLGQLGSGANVLTF
TRBV5-4,.,TRBJ2-4,16,TRBD1,TGTGCCAGCAGAGTCGATCCGGGACAGGGGGGAAACATTCAGTACTTC,CASRVDPGQGGNIQYF
TRBV11-2,.,TRBJ1-2,18,TRBD1,TGTGCCAGCAGCTTATTTGCCGGGACAGGGGGCCCTTCTTATGGCTACACCTTC,CASSLFAGTGGPSYGYTF